This T cell receptor beta chain was sequenced for a study of blood T cell repertoires in COVID-19. Turning to the study itself: Samples representing acute and convalescent COVID-19 were sourced from the United States, Italy and Spain. The analysed material was cDNA or gDNA that came from T cells, B-cell-depleted T cells, or PBMCs.

In germline, CDR1 is LGHNA, CDR2 YSLEER. CDR3 length: 16 amino acids. The V end was cut by 1 base, the J end by 7 bases, with 18 bases between. Repertoires were generated with immunoSEQ multiplex PCR, while TCRdb's copy carries only in-frame clones and drops some. The sample holds 120,000 or so clones; around 79% are singletons and the top ten take about 2.3%. The sequenced sample consisted of peripheral blood. The clonotype comes from a man between 65 and 85 years old with acute or convalescent COVID-19. The chain uses TRBV4-3 and TRBJ2-3; D possibly corresponds to TRBD2 (6 bases). The CDR3 reads CASSQGGNMGRHTQYF. In DNA form, the CDR3 reads TGCGCCAGCAGCCAAGGCGGGAATATGGGCAGGCATACGCAGTATTTT.